This passage covers 17 T cell receptor beta chains from one sample sequenced in a study of Graves' ophthalmopathy and Graves' hyperthyroidism. The study amplified TCR beta CDR3 regions using RNA transcripts. RT-PCR was first run with HTBI primers, then multiplex PCR in a second round. Each CDR3 protein is one row after TCRdb ran MiXCR on the multiplex PCR reads. The repertoire holds over 200,000 distinct CDR3 sequences, with 25% to 35% as singletons. The specimen was peripheral blood. The origin of the receptors is a man in his fifties with Graves' ophthalmopathy.

The table lists this clonotype with many counts. V usage is TRBV28 and J usage is TRBJ1-5; TRBD1 might be the D (5 bases). V lost 4 bases, J lost 6 bases, and 16 bases lay in between. The CDR3 is 15 amino acids. The germline gives CDR1 MDHEN, CDR2 SYDVKM. In nucleotides, the CDR3 is TGTGCCAGCAGTTGGCGATTCGGGGGTGGTCAGCCCCAGCATTTT. It is translated as CASSWRFGGGQPQHF. The entire variable domain, with the rest obtained from reference TRBV28 and TRBJ1-5, is as follows: DVKVTQSSRYLVKRTGEKVFLECVQDMDHENMFWYRQDPGLGLRLIYFSYDVKMKEKGDIPEGYSVSREKKERFSLILESASTNQTSMYLCASSWRFGGGQPQHFGDGTRLSIL.

This clonotype was seen many times. The gene calls are TRBV20-1 and TRBJ2-2; D is unresolved. Trimming stripped 1 base from V and 7 bases from J, with 4 bases between. CDR1 and CDR2 (germline): DFQATT, SNEGSKA (reference sequence). CDR3 size: 11 residues. As DNA, the CDR3 is TGCAGTGCTAGAGTGGGCGGGGAGCTGTTTTTT. Amino acid sequence: CSARVGGELFF.

This clonotype was seen repeatedly, ten times or more. V is TRBV7-8 and J is TRBJ2-6; 10 bases align to TRBD1. V was pared by 4 bases and J by 1 base, with 7 bases of the junction left unmatched. CDR1 is SGHVS and CDR2 is FQNEAQ in the germline V gene. The CDR3 loop spans 18 amino acids. CDR3 sequence: CASSYRQGARSGANVLTF. The CDR3 coding sequence is TGTGCCAGCAGCTATCGACAGGGGGCCCGGTCTGGGGCCAACGTCCTGACTTTC.

V and J are TRBV30 and TRBJ2-7; the D gene is possibly TRBD2 (6 bases). Germline CDR1 is GTSNPN and CDR2 is SVGIG (reference sequence). CDR3 length: 14 amino acids. V shed 4 bases and J shed 3 bases, with 16 bases lying between them. The CDR3 here is CAWKSKGLGYEQYF. CDR3 sequence (DNA): TGTGCCTGGAAAAGTAAGGGACTTGGCTACGAGCAGTACTTC.

This clonotype has a count of ten or more. The V call is TRBV6-2 or TRBV6-3, the J call TRBJ1-1; no firm D call. Germline assignment: CDR1 MNHEY and CDR2 SVGEGT. The CDR3 is made up of 13 amino acids. Trimming removed 0 bases at V and 6 bases at J, with 8 bases between. The DNA of the CDR3 is TGTGCCAGCAGTTACTCGAGTTCCGCTGAAGCTTTCTTT. This encodes CASSYSSSAEAFF.

This clonotype was counted many times. The chain links TRBV20-1 to TRBJ2-4; D is perhaps TRBD2 (6 bases). Trimming cost V 1 base and J 2 bases, with 12 bases left between them. This CDR3 is 15 amino acids long. The germline gives CDR1 DFQATT, CDR2 SNEGSKA (reference sequence). CDR3 loop: CSARGGEPPKNIQYF. The CDR3 nucleotides read TGCAGTGCTAGAGGCGGGGAGCCGCCCAAAAACATTCAGTACTTC.

The table lists this clonotype with many counts. The chain recombines TRBV6-2 or TRBV6-3 with TRBJ2-7; TRBD2 aligns across 7 bases. The CDR3 has 15 amino acids. V lost 4 bases and J lost 2; bases outside the gene matches: 8. Germline-derived CDR1 and CDR2 are MNHEY and SVGEGT. CDR3 DNA sequence: TGTGCCAGCAGTTTCACTAGCGTCTGGACCTACGAGCAGTACTTC. Encoded protein: CASSFTSVWTYEQYF.

This clonotype occurred many times. CDR3: CASSLVRAGSTEAFF. The CDR3 DNA follows: TGTGCCAGCAGCTTAGTTCGGGCAGGGAGTACTGAAGCTTTCTTT. The V call is TRBV7-9, the J call TRBJ1-1; perhaps TRBD1 as D (5 bases). This CDR3 contains 15 residues. Germline CDR1 reads SEHNR; CDR2 reads FQNEAQ (reference sequence). Trimming removed 1 base at V and 5 bases at J, with 14 bases between.

This chain joins TRBV11-1 and TRBJ2-7; TRBD2 aligns across 10 bases. CDR3 size: 17 residues. Per the germline V gene, CDR1 is SGHAT and CDR2 is FQDESV (reference sequence). Trimming cost V 6 bases and J 5 bases; bases outside gene matches: 16. The CDR3 DNA sequence: TGTGCCAGCAGTCGGAGGGGGGGCACTAGCGGGATCCACGAGCAGTACTTC. This gives the protein CASSRRGGTSGIHEQYF.

Many counts were recorded for this clonotype. V usage is TRBV12-3 or TRBV12-4 and J usage is TRBJ1-1, with D maybe TRBD1 (5 bases). The CDR3 length is 14 residues. The ends were cut back, 2 bases at V and 1 base at J, with 8 bases in the middle. CDR3 sequence: CASSLSGGNTEAFF. The CDR3 DNA sequence: TGTGCCAGCAGTTTATCGGGGGGGAACACTGAAGCTTTCTTT.

Ten or more counts support this clonotype. This chain joins TRBV6-2 or TRBV6-3 and TRBJ2-7, with D perhaps being TRBD1 or TRBD2 (5 bases each). The CDR3 runs 15 residues. V lost 5 bases to trimming and J lost 4 bases, with 18 bases between them. From germline, CDR1 is MNHEY and CDR2 SVGEGT. As DNA, the CDR3 is TGTGCCAGCAGTACCGACACGCCGGGACCTTACGAGCAGTACTTC. Protein product: CASSTDTPGPYEQYF.

This clonotype was seen many times. The V gene is TRBV10-3, the J gene TRBJ1-5, with D possibly matching TRBD1 (5 bases). The CDR3 spans 16 residues. Trimming removed 0 bases at V and 6 bases at J, with 15 bases between. Germline V gives CDR1 ENHRY, CDR2 SYGVKD. CDR3 nucleotide sequence: TGTGCCATCAGTGAGTCGAAAGGGGCGAAGTCTCAGCCCCAGCATTTT. This codes for CAISESKGAKSQPQHF.

This clonotype was counted at least ten times. The V and J genes are TRBV28 and TRBJ2-7; the D is unclear. In germline, CDR1 is MDHEN, CDR2 SYDVKM. The ends were cut back, 6 bases at V and 4 bases at J, with 7 bases in the middle. The CDR3 covers 11 residues. CDR3 bases: TGTGCCAGCAGCCTGAAGTACGAGCAGTACTTC. Translation gives CASSLKYEQYF.

This clonotype was detected many times. The chain combines TRBV12-3 or TRBV12-4 with TRBJ2-7; possible D gene TRBD2, 5 bases. The V end was cut by 6 bases, the J end by 5 bases, with 14 bases between. This CDR3 comprises 13 residues. CDR3 sequence: CASRTPGMNEQYF. CDR3 nucleotide sequence: TGTGCCAGCAGGACCCCCGGGATGAACGAGCAGTACTTC.

This clonotype was seen repeatedly, ten times or more. The chain has TRBV19 and TRBJ1-1; no definite D call. The CDR3 loop spans 15 amino acids. V was clipped by 2 bases and J by 0 bases, with 10 bases between them. Per germline, CDR1 LNHDA and CDR2 SQIVND (reference sequence). The CDR3 reads CASSISAGMNTEAFF. The CDR3, as DNA: TGTGCCAGTAGTATATCGGCAGGAATGAACACTGAAGCTTTCTTT.

This clonotype appeared many times. The chain combines TRBV12-3 or TRBV12-4 with TRBJ1-1, with 9 bases identical to TRBD1. The CDR3 totals 15 residues. The ends lost 2 bases at V and 0 bases at J; junction bases unmatched: 1. CDR3 protein: CASSLNRGLNTEAFF. The CDR3 DNA reads as TGTGCCAGCAGTTTAAACAGGGGGCTGAACACTGAAGCTTTCTTT.

This clonotype was detected ten times or more. The junction departs from germline at one end; a sequencing error may be responsible. CDR3 nucleotide sequence: TGTGCCAGCTCGCCACAGGGTCAGCAGGGCTATGGCTACACCTTC. Residues: CASSPQGQQGYGYTF. This sequence joins TRBV18 and TRBJ1-2, with a possible D match to TRBD1 (6 bases). Germline CDR1 and CDR2: KGHSH and LQKENI. This CDR3 has 15 amino acids.